This T cell receptor (beta chain) was captured in a study of shared clonotypes between healthy human individuals. On the study more broadly: The study enrolled a couple of women and a few men aged 18 to 49.

Unmatched junction bases numbered 2, after V lost 5 bases and J lost 4 bases. Germline CDR1 is SGHTA and CDR2 is FQGTGA. The CDR3 sequence is 14 residues long. This clone appeared a few times. Its target is not known. Method: immunoSEQ multiplex PCR; TCRdb's copy keeps in-frame clones and lacks some. The data show approximately 330,000 clones, around 70% seen once. Study conclusions and caveats: Naive subsets, compared against memory subsets, generally had larger estimated richness values. About 5% was the fraction of naive CD4 clonotypes found shared across four donors.

The V call is TRBV7-3, the J call TRBJ1-3; TRBD1 matches at 10 bases. The source is a man aged 25 to 40 in good health. The sequencing input was memory CD4+ T cells sorted from blood. This sample's subset: CD45RA-negative fraction. The CDR3 DNA is TGTGCCAGCAGCCCGGACAGGGGGGGAAACACCATATATTTT. Its translation: CASSPDRGGNTIYF.